The 25 T cell receptor beta chains listed next were all sequenced from one sample in a study of shared clonotypes between healthy human individuals. Sequencing used immunoSEQ multiplex PCR; TCRdb keeps in-frame clones, though not all of them. This table holds around 2.3 million clones, nearly 97% found once. The sequenced material came from naive CD4+ T cells sorted from blood. This sample's subset: CD45RA+ positively selected. Every receptor here comes from a man between 18 and 35 years old in good health.

The rearrangement joins TRBV7-2 to TRBJ2-2; 15 bases are shared with TRBD2. Germline CDR1 is SGHTA and CDR2 is FQGNSA. This CDR3 contains 15 residues. Unmatched junction bases numbered 4, after V lost 6 bases and J lost 8 bases. The chain's CDR3 is CASSGLAGGFGELFF. CDR3 sequence (DNA): TGTGCCAGCAGTGGACTAGCGGGAGGGTTTGGGGAGCTGTTTTTT.

The chain combines TRBV6-1 with TRBJ2-7, with a weak D call TRBD1 (5 bases). V lost 4 bases to trimming and J lost 6 bases, with 13 bases between them. This CDR3 has 13 residues. CDR1 is MNHNS, CDR2 SASEGT, per germline. The CDR3: CASSGGRHTEQYF. The CDR3 DNA is TGTGCCAGCAGTGGGGGCCGGCACACCGAGCAGTACTTC.

This chain uses TRBV4-2 with TRBJ2-3; 8 nucleotides line up with TRBD2. The CDR3 runs to 15 residues. Germline V gives CDR1 LGHNA, CDR2 YNFKEQ. V was clipped by 2 bases and J by 3 bases; unmatched bases: 4. The CDR3: CASSQTLAGTDTQYF. CDR3 coding DNA: TGTGCCAGCAGCCAAACGTTAGCGGGAACAGATACGCAGTATTTT.

Only one count was recorded for this clone. V gene TRBV5-1 combines with J gene TRBJ2-5; 9 nucleotides match TRBD2. Germline V gene sequence: CDR1 SGHRS, CDR2 YFSETQ. This CDR3 has 16 amino acids. V shed 6 bases and J 0 bases; nucleotides not matched to a gene: 9. The CDR3 here is CASTRGSSGDQETQYF. The DNA for the CDR3 is TGCGCCAGCACTCGCGGCTCTAGCGGGGACCAAGAGACCCAGTACTTC.

A note on this clone: Other DNA sequences from this sample encode an identical CDR3 as well. The genes are TRBV30 and TRBJ2-2; the D is unclear. Germline values: CDR1 GTSNPN, CDR2 SVGIG (reference sequence). V gave up 0 bases and J gave up 8 bases, with 4 bases separating them. The CDR3 runs 11 residues. Here the CDR3 DNA reads TGTGCCTGGAGTGTCGGGGGGGAGCTGTTTTTT. As protein: CAWSVGGELFF.

With regard to this clone: This CDR3 is also generated by other DNA sequences in the sample. The chain couples TRBV7-9 to TRBJ1-4, with 9 bases that match TRBD1. This CDR3 is 14 amino acids long. Trimming removed 3 bases from V and 5 bases from J; junction bases left unmatched: 1. Germline V lookup: CDR1 SEHNR, CDR2 FQNEAQ (reference sequence). The CDR3 nucleotides read TGTGCCAGCAGCTTTGGACAGGGGAATGAAAAACTGTTTTTT. Amino acids: CASSFGQGNEKLFF.

The V gene is TRBV30, the J gene TRBJ2-2; 9 nucleotides match TRBD1. Germline-derived CDR1 and CDR2 are GTSNPN and SVGIG (reference sequence). This CDR3 has 13 amino acids. V lost 5 bases, J lost 5 bases, and 3 bases stayed unmatched. In nucleotides, the CDR3 is TGTGCCTGGCGGACAGGGGTTACCGGGGAGCTGTTTTTT. Its protein product is CAWRTGVTGELFF.

The J gene is TRBJ2-3, the V gene TRBV7-9; D remains unclear. The length of the CDR3 is 15 residues. The V gene's germline CDR1 is SEHNR and CDR2 FQNEAQ (reference sequence). Trimming removed 2 bases at V and 1 base at J, with 10 bases between. The CDR3 bases are TGTGCCAGCAGCTTATCCCTGACGGGCACAGATACGCAGTATTTT. It yields the protein CASSLSLTGTDTQYF. The entire variable domain, with the rest obtained from reference TRBV7-9 and TRBJ2-3, is as follows: DTGVSQNPRHKITKRGQNVTFRCDPISEHNRLYWYRQTLGQGPEFLTYFQNEAQLEKSRLLSDRFSAERPKGSFSTLEIQRTEQGDSAMYLCASSLSLTGTDTQYFGPGTRLTVL.

The chain employs TRBV4-2 and TRBJ2-2, with 7 bases identical to TRBD1. CDR1 and CDR2 (germline): LGHNA, YNFKEQ. This CDR3 is 16 amino acids long. Germline trimming cut 2 bases from V and 4 bases from J; bases unmatched to any gene: 7. As DNA, the CDR3 is TGTGCCAGCAGCCAATTGACAGGGCTTGGCACCGGGGAGCTGTTTTTT. Translated, it gives CASSQLTGLGTGELFF.

This chain links TRBV6-5 with TRBJ1-6, with a possible D match to TRBD1 (5 bases). The CDR3 consists of 14 residues. Between the trimmed V and J ends, which lost 4 bases and 7 bases, there was a span of 11 bases. The germline CDR1 and CDR2 sequences are MNHEY and SVGAGI. The CDR3 spells CASSSAGWNSPLHF. The CDR3 coding sequence is TGTGCCAGCAGTTCGGCAGGGTGGAATTCACCCCTCCACTTT.

The chain has TRBV2 and TRBJ2-7, with 7 bases that match TRBD1. The V gene end was trimmed by 7 bases and the J gene end by 6 bases; junction bases not matched to a gene: 9. From germline, CDR1 is SNHLY and CDR2 FYNNEI. The CDR3 sequence is 13 residues long. The CDR3 bases are TGTGCCAGCAACGAGGCAGGGGGTGGCGAGCAGTACTTC. Translating gives CASNEAGGGEQYF.

The chain has TRBV7-9 and TRBJ1-5; TRBD1 agrees at 9 bases. J gave up 5 bases and V 1 base, and 15 bases lay outside the gene matches. The CDR3 totals 19 residues. Germline loops: CDR1 SEHNR, CDR2 FQNEAQ (reference sequence). The CDR3 is CASSLVRWTGVRGDQPQHF. The CDR3 DNA is TGTGCCAGCAGCTTAGTTCGGTGGACAGGGGTACGTGGCGATCAGCCCCAGCATTTT. The variable domain in full, with the rest retrieved from reference TRBV7-9 and TRBJ1-5, is DTGVSQNPRHKITKRGQNVTFRCDPISEHNRLYWYRQTLGQGPEFLTYFQNEAQLEKSRLLSDRFSAERPKGSFSTLEIQRTEQGDSAMYLCASSLVRWTGVRGDQPQHFGDGTRLSIL.

The V call is TRBV7-9, the J call TRBJ1-5; possible D gene TRBD1, 6 bases. Germline V gene data show CDR1 as SEHNR and CDR2 as FQNEAQ (reference sequence). Trimming shortened V by 8 bases and J by 1 base, and 21 bases separated the two germline ends. The CDR3 spans 17 residues. CDR3 nucleotides: TGTGCCAGCCCCTTAAAAACGGGGGCAGGGAGCAATCAGCCCCAGCATTTT. Protein: CASPLKTGAGSNQPQHF.

The rearrangement uses TRBV11-3 and TRBJ2-5, with 11 bases matching TRBD2. The CDR3 runs 15 residues. J gave up 2 bases and V 3 bases, and 2 bases lay outside the gene matches. In germline, CDR1 is SGHNT, CDR2 YENEEA. For the CDR3, the DNA is TGTGCCAGCAGCTTGACTAGCGGGGAGCAAGAGACCCAGTACTTC. This sequence encodes CASSLTSGEQETQYF.

The chain combines TRBV19 with TRBJ1-1; 10 positions agree with TRBD1. Looked up from germline, CDR1 is LNHDA and CDR2 is SQIVND (reference sequence). V gave up 6 bases and J gave up 1 base; unmatched junction bases: 8. The CDR3 runs to 16 residues. CDR3 DNA sequence: TGTGCCAGTAGCAGACAGGGGGCAATGAGGAACACTGAAGCTTTCTTT. Translating gives CASSRQGAMRNTEAFF.

The rearrangement uses TRBV6-6 and TRBJ2-5; 7 nucleotides align to TRBD2. The CDR3 runs 16 residues. Germline lookup yields CDR1 MNHNY and CDR2 SVGAGI (reference sequence). J lost 5 bases, V lost 6 bases, and 15 bases had no gene match. CDR3 nucleotide sequence: TGTGCCAGCAGCAAGAGAGTGGGGGGGGTACAGGAGACCCAGTACTTC. Protein product: CASSKRVGGVQETQYF.

The chain has TRBV7-2 and TRBJ2-7, with TRBD1 matching over 7 bases. CDR3 length: 14 amino acids. The germline gives CDR1 SGHTA, CDR2 FQGNSA. V dropped 1 base and J dropped 4; count of bases not matched to a gene: 4. CDR3: CASSLVQGVYEQYF. In DNA, the CDR3 is TGTGCCAGCAGCTTAGTCCAGGGGGTATACGAGCAGTACTTC.

The CDR3: CASSPLVSLQETQYF. DNA of the CDR3: TGTGCCAGCTCCCCGCTTGTGAGTTTGCAAGAGACCCAGTACTTC. The chain employs TRBV18 and TRBJ2-5; no reliable D call. The CDR3 contains 15 residues. V lost 6 bases to trimming and J lost 2 bases, with 16 bases between them. Per germline, CDR1 KGHSH and CDR2 LQKENI.

The CDR3 here is CASRTGQGPPNYGYTF. The CDR3 region has the DNA TGTGCCAGTAGGACCGGACAGGGGCCCCCTAACTATGGCTACACCTTC. This chain links TRBV19 with TRBJ1-2, with 9 bases identical to TRBD1. V dropped 6 bases and J dropped 0; count of bases not matched to a gene: 8. This CDR3 has 16 residues. CDR1 and CDR2 (germline): LNHDA, SQIVND (reference sequence).

This clone came up once. V and J are TRBV5-1 and TRBJ2-3; 7 positions match TRBD2. Germline-derived CDR1 and CDR2 are SGHRS and YFSETQ. CDR3 length equals 14 residues. The junction had 6 bases not matched to a gene; V was cut back by 4 bases and J by 4 bases. In DNA form, the CDR3 reads TGCGCCAGCAGCCGGGCGGGAGAGGCAGATACGCAGTATTTT. It encodes CASSRAGEADTQYF.

The CDR3 protein is CASSPQPGVPGELFF. The CDR3 nucleotides are TGTGCCAGCAGCCCGCAGCCTGGGGTTCCCGGGGAGCTGTTTTTT. J is TRBJ2-2 and V is TRBV11-2; D remains unclear. V lost 5 bases and J lost 6, with 16 bases in between. The CDR3 has 15 amino acids. The germline V gene encodes CDR1 SGHAT and CDR2 FQNNGV.

This chain uses TRBV28 with TRBJ2-7; D is undetermined. The CDR3 runs 12 residues. Germline CDR1 MDHEN, CDR2 SYDVKM. Trimming took off 6 bases at V and 3 bases at J, with 9 bases between the two ends. CDR3 DNA sequence: TGTGCCAGCAGCACCCCTTACTACGAGCAGTACTTC. The encoded protein is CASSTPYYEQYF.

The chain has TRBV7-9 and TRBJ2-7; 8 nucleotides agree with TRBD2. CDR1 is SEHNR and CDR2 is FQNEAQ in the germline V gene (reference sequence). The J segment lost 7 bases and the V segment lost 9 bases, leaving 8 bases of the junction unmatched. The CDR3 sequence is 12 residues long. CDR3 residues: CASTSGIVEQYF. CDR3 coding DNA: TGTGCCAGTACTAGCGGTATAGTGGAGCAGTACTTC.

This clone showed up just a few times. The gene calls are TRBV11-1 and TRBJ2-2, with D perhaps TRBD1 (5 bases). Germline V gene lookup returns CDR1 SGHAT and CDR2 FQDESV (reference sequence). The CDR3 is 14 amino acids. Trimming shortened V by 3 bases and J by 5 bases, and 10 bases separated the two germline ends. CDR3 bases: TGTGCCAGCAGCTTTCAGTCAGGGACCGGGGAGCTGTTTTTT. It translates to CASSFQSGTGELFF.

This chain joins TRBV7-8 and TRBJ2-7, with D perhaps TRBD2 (6 bases). Germline-derived CDR1 and CDR2 are SGHVS and FQNEAQ. The CDR3 spans 14 residues. V was shortened by 0 bases and J by 4 bases, with 10 bases between the two germline ends. For the CDR3, the DNA is TGTGCCAGCAGCTTAGCCGGACTACTTTACGAGCAGTACTTC. It codes for CASSLAGLLYEQYF.